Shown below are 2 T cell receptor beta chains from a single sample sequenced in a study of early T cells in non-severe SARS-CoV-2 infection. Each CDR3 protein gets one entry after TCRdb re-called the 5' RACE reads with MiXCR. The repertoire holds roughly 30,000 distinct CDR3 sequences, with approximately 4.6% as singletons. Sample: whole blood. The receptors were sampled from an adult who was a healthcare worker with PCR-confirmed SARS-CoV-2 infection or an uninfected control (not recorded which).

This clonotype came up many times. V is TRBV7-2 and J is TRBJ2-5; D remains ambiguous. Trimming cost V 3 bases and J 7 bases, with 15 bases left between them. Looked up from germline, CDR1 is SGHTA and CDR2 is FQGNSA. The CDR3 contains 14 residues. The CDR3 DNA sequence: TGTGCCAGCAGCTTCGGACGGCCCTTCGGGACCCAGTACTTC. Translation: CASSFGRPFGTQYF.

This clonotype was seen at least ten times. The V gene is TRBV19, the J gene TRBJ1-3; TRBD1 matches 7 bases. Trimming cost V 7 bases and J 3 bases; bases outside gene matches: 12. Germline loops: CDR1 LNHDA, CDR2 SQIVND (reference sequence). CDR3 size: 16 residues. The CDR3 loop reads CASTQTGSGVGNTIYF. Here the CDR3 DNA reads TGTGCCAGTACCCAGACAGGGAGTGGCGTTGGAAACACCATATATTTT.